These T cell receptor beta chains were read from a single sample in a study of blood T cell repertoires in COVID-19. Profiling relied on immunoSEQ multiplex PCR, and the TCRdb table lists in-frame clones only, not all of them. The table records 150,000 or so clones, roughly nine tenths of them present only once. The sequenced sample consisted of peripheral blood. These receptors were collected from a woman in her 70s with acute or convalescent COVID-19. Each CDR3 is given without its conserved first and last residue.

j_gene: TRBJ1-2
len: 13
v_gene: TRBV19
CDR3aa: ASSMRGVNLYGYT

j_gene: TRBJ2-5
len: 13
v_gene: TRBV9
CDR3aa: ASSPFTGVRETQY

j_gene: TRBJ2-3
len: 13
v_gene: TRBV11-3
CDR3aa: ASSRGTISTDTQY

j_gene: TRBJ2-1
len: 18
v_gene: TRBV6-6
CDR3aa: ASSQPTGGVGIPIMHEQF

j_gene: TRBJ2-1
len: 14
v_gene: TRBV28
CDR3aa: ASSTSGLAGLDEQF

j_gene: TRBJ1-6
len: 12
v_gene: TRBV7-2
CDR3aa: ASSFGQGGSPLH

j_gene: TRBJ1-4
len: 14
v_gene: TRBV19
CDR3aa: ASSIGPRGFEEKLF

j_gene: TRBJ2-4
len: 12
v_gene: TRBV27
CDR3aa: ASSFGGDVNIQY

j_gene: TRBJ1-2
len: 11
v_gene: TRBV19
CDR3aa: ASSPDRGRGYT

j_gene: TRBJ1-2
len: 11
v_gene: TRBV28
CDR3aa: ASSPTGNYGYT

j_gene: TRBJ1-1
len: 14
v_gene: TRBV7-2
CDR3aa: ASSLFSGPINTEAF

j_gene: TRBJ1-3
len: 14
v_gene: TRBV6-6
CDR3aa: ASRALRGLSGNTIY

j_gene: TRBJ2-2
len: 14
v_gene: TRBV5-1
CDR3aa: ASSLGSGGNTGELF

j_gene: TRBJ2-2
len: 11
v_gene: TRBV5-6
CDR3aa: ASSSGVGGELF

j_gene: TRBJ1-3
len: 12
v_gene: TRBV7-8
CDR3aa: ASSLQGSGNTIY

j_gene: TRBJ1-1
len: 13
v_gene: TRBV24-1
CDR3aa: ATSDPGQGNTEAF

j_gene: TRBJ2-3
len: 15
v_gene: TRBV5-1
CDR3aa: ASSLSASGGAADTQY

j_gene: TRBJ1-2
len: 12
v_gene: TRBV7-2
CDR3aa: ASSPGTVDYGYT

j_gene: TRBJ1-3
len: 13
v_gene: TRBV7-6
CDR3aa: ASSLGWASGNTIY

j_gene: TRBJ2-2
len: 14
v_gene: TRBV11-3
CDR3aa: ASSPPSGTVTGELF

j_gene: TRBJ1-2
len: 12
v_gene: TRBV3-1/TRBV3-2
CDR3aa: ASSLLGGHYGYT

j_gene: TRBJ1-2
len: 13
v_gene: TRBV9
CDR3aa: ASKRTAGTADGYT

j_gene: TRBJ1-6
len: 15
v_gene: TRBV19
CDR3aa: ASGLAAGIASNSPLH